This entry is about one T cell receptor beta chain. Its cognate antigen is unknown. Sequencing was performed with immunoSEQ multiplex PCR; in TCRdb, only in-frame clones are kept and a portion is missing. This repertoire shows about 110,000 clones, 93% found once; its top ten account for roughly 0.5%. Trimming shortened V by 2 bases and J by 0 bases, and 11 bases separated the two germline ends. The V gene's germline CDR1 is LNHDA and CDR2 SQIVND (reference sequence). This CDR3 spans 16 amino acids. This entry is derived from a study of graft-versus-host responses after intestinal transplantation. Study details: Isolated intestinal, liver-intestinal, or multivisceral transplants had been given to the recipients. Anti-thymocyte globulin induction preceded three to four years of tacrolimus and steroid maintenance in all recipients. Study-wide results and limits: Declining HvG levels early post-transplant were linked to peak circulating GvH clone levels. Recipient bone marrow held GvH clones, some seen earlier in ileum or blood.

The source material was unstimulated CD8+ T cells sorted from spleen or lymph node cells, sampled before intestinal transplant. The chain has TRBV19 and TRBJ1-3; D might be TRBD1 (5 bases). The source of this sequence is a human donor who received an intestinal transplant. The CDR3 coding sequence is TGTGCCAGTAGTATATACGCCGGGGGCTCTGGAAACACCATATATTTT. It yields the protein CASSIYAGGSGNTIYF.